This T cell receptor beta chain was sequenced for a study of human T cells and chemical hapten exposure. Time point meaning: patch test 1, 2 weeks after DPC sensitization. The treatment denotes: therapeutic diphenylcyclopropenone sensitization with weekly scalp DPC. The library tagged individual cDNA molecules with unique molecular identifiers. A single record per CDR3 protein comes from TCRdb applying MiXCR to the RACE reads. This table has roughly 160,000 distinct CDR3 sequences, 14% appearing once. The germline V and J ends were trimmed by 6 bases and 8 bases, with 13 bases remaining between them. This CDR3 has 12 residues.

Sequenced here: whole blood, sampled in connection with sensitization to the hapten diphenylcyclopropenone (DPC). This TCR was recovered from a woman aged 25 to 39 with alopecia areata. Some clones in this sample may be carry-over from other donors' samples. V and J are TRBV12-3 or TRBV12-4 and TRBJ1-2; D not resolved. CDR3 sequence reads: CASSPGSRGYTF. The CDR3 DNA reads as TGTGCCAGCAGCCCAGGTTCTCGAGGCTACACCTTC.